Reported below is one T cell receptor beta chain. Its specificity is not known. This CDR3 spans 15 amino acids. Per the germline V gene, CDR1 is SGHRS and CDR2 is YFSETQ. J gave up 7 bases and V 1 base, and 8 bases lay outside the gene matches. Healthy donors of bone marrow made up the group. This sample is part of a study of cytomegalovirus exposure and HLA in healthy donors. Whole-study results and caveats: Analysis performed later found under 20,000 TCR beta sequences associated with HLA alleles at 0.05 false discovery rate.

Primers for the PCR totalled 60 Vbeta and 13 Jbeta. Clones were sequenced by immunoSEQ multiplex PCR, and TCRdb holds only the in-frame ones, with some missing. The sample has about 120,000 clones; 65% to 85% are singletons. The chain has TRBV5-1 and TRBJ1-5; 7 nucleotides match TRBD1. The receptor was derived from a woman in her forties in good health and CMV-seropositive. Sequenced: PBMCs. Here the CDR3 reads CASSLLGTVNQPQHF. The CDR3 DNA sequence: TGCGCCAGCAGCTTGCTGGGGACAGTCAACCAGCCCCAGCATTTT.